This T cell receptor (beta chain) stems from a study of CD8+ T cells in alopecia areata. Study-level information: Treated patients were dosed with oral tofacitinib, taking 5 to 10 mg twice daily.

Extracted RNA was reverse transcribed into cDNA, the sequencing template. Produced via immunoSEQ multiplex PCR; TCRdb's table is partial and in-frame only. The profile shows over 95,000 clones, 41% of them singletons. Punch biopsies of lesional scalp, plus peripheral blood, were taken from alopecia areata patients. Study results and caveats: Scalp samples also yield sequences from resident alphabeta T cells of normal skin.

As to this clone: No antigen is known for it.

CDR1 KGHSH and CDR2 LQKENI come from the germline V gene. V was clipped by 3 bases and J by 2 bases, with 12 bases between them. The CDR3 covers 15 residues. The rearrangement joins TRBV18 to TRBJ2-3; either TRBD1 or TRBD2 may supply D (6 bases each). The source material was CD4+ T cells sorted from blood. The source is a human donor with alopecia areata. CDR3 DNA: TGTGCCAGCTCACCTTCTACGGGGGCCACAGATACGCAGTATTTT. Amino acid sequence: CASSPSTGATDTQYF.